These T cell receptor beta chains were read from a single sample in a study of blood T cells in healthy people across ages. TCRdb ran MiXCR on the 5' RACE reads and lists one entry per CDR3 protein. The repertoire consists of 1,300,000 or so distinct CDR3 sequences, with approximately 59% occurring once and the leading ten covering 5.5% to 8%. Sequencing was carried out using blood. Receptors were obtained from a man aged 18 to 29 in good health. The CDR3 runs from the conserved cysteine through the conserved F or W. The D gene is left open where the match is weak. Clone size is not always given. Where it is, it says once, few, many or a class for expanded clones.

V gene	clone size	J gene	D gene	CDR3 protein	CDR3 DNA
TRBV12-3/TRBV12-4	NA	TRBJ2-1	NA	CASSYFRGSGGSFF	TGTGCCAGCAGCTACTTCCGGGGCTCCGGAGGTTCGTTCTTC
TRBV29-1	NA	TRBJ2-7	NA	CSALFNVAQEQYF	TGCAGCGCGCTCTTCAATGTTGCGCAAGAGCAGTACTTC
TRBV5-1	NA	TRBJ1-1	TRBD1	CASSLGQGVSEAFF	TGCGCCAGCAGCCTCGGACAGGGGGTGTCTGAAGCTTTCTTT
TRBV25-1	NA	TRBJ2-3	TRBD2	CASSEFGGGADTQYF	TGTGCCAGCAGTGAATTCGGGGGAGGGGCAGATACGCAGTATTTT
TRBV20-1	NA	TRBJ2-7	NA	CSAYPQGSRYEQYF	TGCAGTGCTTACCCACAGGGTAGTCGCTACGAGCAGTACTTC
TRBV7-8	NA	TRBJ2-1	TRBD1	CASSSETGESYNEQFF	TGTGCCAGCAGCTCGGAGACAGGGGAATCCTACAATGAGCAGTTCTTC
TRBV20-1	NA	TRBJ2-7	NA	CSARSPGLRDYEQYF	TGCAGTGCTAGATCTCCTGGCCTCAGGGACTACGAGCAGTACTTC
TRBV7-9	few	TRBJ1-1	NA	CASGRGLPEAFF	TGTGCCAGCGGTAGGGGTCTTCCTGAAGCTTTCTTT
TRBV4-1	NA	TRBJ2-5	NA	CASSLQPVETQYF	TGCGCCAGCAGCCTGCAACCCGTGGAGACCCAGTACTTC
TRBV3-1	NA	TRBJ2-7	NA	CASSQEDNSLTYEQYF	TGTGCCAGCAGCCAAGAAGACAATTCGTTAACATACGAGCAGTACTTC
TRBV12-3/TRBV12-4	NA	TRBJ2-7	TRBD1	CASSPRTGQEQYF	TGTGCCAGCAGTCCACGGACAGGGCAAGAGCAGTACTTC
TRBV7-9	NA	TRBJ1-1	TRBD1	CASSHPSHPDREVDTEAFF	TGTGCCAGCAGCCACCCTTCCCATCCGGACAGGGAAGTGGACACTGAAGCTTTCTTT
TRBV27	NA	TRBJ2-7	TRBD2	CASSFLGTSGEPLPHEQYF	TGTGCCAGCAGTTTTCTAGGGACTAGCGGAGAACCCCTCCCCCACGAGCAGTACTTC
TRBV7-9	NA	TRBJ1-1	NA	CASSPTGRGVNTEAFF	TGTGCCAGCAGCCCCACAGGGAGGGGGGTGAACACTGAAGCTTTCTTT
TRBV3-1	NA	TRBJ2-7	TRBD2	CASSQSGTTITTYEQYF	TGTGCCAGCAGCCAATCCGGGACTACAATTACTACCTACGAGCAGTACTTC
TRBV6-5	NA	TRBJ2-1	NA	CASSYPNTNEQFF	TGTGCCAGCAGTTACCCCAATACCAATGAGCAGTTCTTC
TRBV27	NA	TRBJ1-2	NA	CASSRTVRYGYTF	TGTGCCAGCAGTAGGACCGTTCGTTATGGCTACACCTTC
TRBV11-2	few	TRBJ2-3	TRBD2	CASSFLHLLAGASDTQYF	TGTGCCAGCAGCTTTCTTCACCTTCTAGCGGGCGCAAGCGATACGCAGTATTTT
TRBV20-1	NA	TRBJ1-1	NA	CSARRGVSVVAEAFF	TGCAGTGCTAGGAGGGGGGTTAGTGTTGTCGCTGAAGCTTTCTTT
TRBV20-1	NA	TRBJ2-1	TRBD2	CSAGDIGAGVYNEQFF	TGCAGTGCTGGAGATATCGGAGCGGGAGTCTACAATGAGCAGTTCTTC
TRBV7-6	NA	TRBJ1-6	TRBD1	CASSSRQGSGSPLHF	TGTGCCAGCAGCTCGAGACAGGGGTCGGGATCACCCCTCCACTTT
TRBV2	few	TRBJ1-1	TRBD1	CASGRGYTEAFF	TGTGCCAGCGGCAGGGGGTACACTGAAGCTTTCTTT
TRBV30	NA	TRBJ2-1	NA	CAWSVSRRGYEQFF	TGTGCCTGGAGTGTCTCTCGGCGGGGATATGAGCAGTTCTTC
TRBV9	NA	TRBJ2-1	NA	CASSPAAGTDEQFF	TGTGCCAGCAGCCCAGCGGCGGGGACCGATGAGCAGTTCTTC
TRBV7-2	NA	TRBJ2-1	NA	CASSLVATTYNEQFF	TGTGCCAGCAGCTTAGTGGCGACCACTTACAATGAGCAGTTCTTC
TRBV20-1	once	TRBJ2-5	TRBD2	CSARAQRTSGGTQETQYF	TGCAGTGCTAGAGCACAAAGGACTAGCGGGGGCACTCAAGAGACCCAGTACTTC
TRBV6-2/TRBV6-3	NA	TRBJ1-1	NA	CASSYRSGPSTTEAFF	TGTGCCAGCAGTTACCGGTCGGGGCCATCTACGACTGAAGCTTTCTTT
TRBV13	NA	TRBJ1-1	NA	CASSLDPAPNTEAFF	TGTGCCAGCAGCCTTGATCCCGCCCCTAACACTGAAGCTTTCTTT
TRBV7-9	NA	TRBJ2-1	TRBD1	CASSSAQGGVYEQFF	TGTGCCAGCAGCTCGGCACAGGGGGGAGTGTATGAGCAGTTCTTC
TRBV4-1	few	TRBJ1-2	NA	CASSQGRSGGYTF	TGCGCCAGCAGCCAAGGCCGGAGTGGAGGCTACACCTTC
TRBV5-1	few	TRBJ2-3	NA	CASSLIRSPRTDTQYF	TGCGCCAGCAGCTTGATCCGTTCACCCCGAACAGATACGCAGTATTTT
TRBV20-1	once	TRBJ1-2	NA	CSVRRQAKGYTF	TGCAGTGTAAGAAGACAGGCAAAAGGCTACACCTTC
TRBV11-2	NA	TRBJ2-7	TRBD1	CASSLDPGRGYEQYF	TGTGCCAGCAGCTTAGATCCGGGCAGGGGGTACGAGCAGTACTTC
TRBV20-1	NA	TRBJ2-7	NA	CSALLQDEQYF	TGCAGTGCTTTACTTCAGGACGAGCAGTACTTC
TRBV12-3/TRBV12-4	NA	TRBJ1-2	NA	CASRRDNYGYTF	TGTGCCAGCCGGAGGGATAACTATGGCTACACCTTC
TRBV20-1	NA	TRBJ2-7	TRBD1	CSAGGTGLNYEQYF	TGCAGTGCTGGAGGGACAGGCCTGAACTACGAGCAGTACTTC
TRBV20-1	NA	TRBJ2-7	NA	CSASSVAVSYEQYF	TGCAGTGCTAGCTCGGTGGCAGTCTCCTACGAGCAGTACTTC
TRBV7-2	NA	TRBJ2-5	TRBD2	CASSASGRGETQYF	TGTGCCAGCAGCGCTAGCGGGAGAGGTGAGACCCAGTACTTC
TRBV18	NA	TRBJ2-1	TRBD2	CASSPIRGELNEQFF	TGTGCCAGCTCACCAATCCGGGGGGAGCTCAATGAGCAGTTCTTC
TRBV7-8	NA	TRBJ2-7	TRBD1	CASGLAGDRVHEQYF	TGTGCCAGCGGCTTAGCAGGAGACAGGGTACACGAGCAGTACTTC
TRBV7-2	NA	TRBJ1-2	NA	CASSLAGGADYGYTF	TGTGCCAGCAGCTTAGCGGGAGGGGCTGACTATGGCTACACCTTC
TRBV6-5	NA	TRBJ2-1	TRBD1	CASSYQGAVVNEQFF	TGTGCCAGCAGTTACCAGGGGGCGGTAGTAAATGAGCAGTTCTTC
TRBV3-1	NA	TRBJ2-5	TRBD1	CASSLDGQGGETQYF	TGTGCCAGCAGCCTAGATGGACAGGGTGGGGAGACCCAGTACTTC
TRBV9	few	TRBJ2-1	TRBD1	CASSGTGALPEEQFF	TGTGCCAGCAGCGGGACAGGGGCCTTACCAGAGGAGCAGTTCTTC
TRBV6-1	NA	TRBJ2-7	TRBD2	CASSAGTSGPIYEQYF	TGTGCCAGCAGTGCAGGGACTAGCGGGCCAATCTACGAGCAGTACTTC
TRBV4-1	few	TRBJ2-3	NA	CASSQGRTVTDTQYF	TGCGCCAGCAGCCAGGGACGGACTGTCACAGATACGCAGTATTTT
TRBV20-1	NA	TRBJ1-4	NA	CSAKPETTNEKLFF	TGCAGTGCTAAACCGGAGACAACTAATGAAAAACTGTTTTTT
TRBV4-1	NA	TRBJ2-5	TRBD2	CASSHPAGGGETQYF	TGCGCCAGCAGCCATCCCGCGGGGGGTGGCGAGACCCAGTACTTC
TRBV29-1	NA	TRBJ1-2	NA	CSVVVGDYGYTF	TGCAGCGTTGTGGTGGGGGATTATGGCTACACCTTC
TRBV7-9	NA	TRBJ2-1	NA	CASTGGASGDEQFF	TGTGCCAGCACTGGGGGGGCTAGCGGCGATGAGCAGTTCTTC
TRBV7-8	NA	TRBJ2-7	TRBD2	CATHAGGPYEQYF	TGTGCCACCCATGCGGGGGGGCCCTACGAGCAGTACTTC
TRBV27	NA	TRBJ2-7	NA	CASYPQGNSYEQYF	TGTGCCAGCTACCCACAGGGTAATTCCTACGAGCAGTACTTC